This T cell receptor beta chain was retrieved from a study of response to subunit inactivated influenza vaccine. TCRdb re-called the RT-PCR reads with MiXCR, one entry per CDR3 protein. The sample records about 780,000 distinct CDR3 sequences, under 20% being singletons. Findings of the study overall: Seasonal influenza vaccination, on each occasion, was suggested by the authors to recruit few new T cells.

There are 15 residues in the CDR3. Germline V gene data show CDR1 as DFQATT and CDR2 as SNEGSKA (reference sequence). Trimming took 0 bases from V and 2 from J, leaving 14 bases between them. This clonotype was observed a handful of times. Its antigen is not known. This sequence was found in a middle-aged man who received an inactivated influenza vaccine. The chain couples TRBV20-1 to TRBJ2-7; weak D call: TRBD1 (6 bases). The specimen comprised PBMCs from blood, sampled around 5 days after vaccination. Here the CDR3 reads CSARDPRGATYEQYF. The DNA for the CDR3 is TGCAGTGCTAGAGATCCCAGGGGTGCCACCTACGAGCAGTACTTC.